The rows below give T cell receptor beta chains drawn from one sample of a study of blood T cell repertoires in COVID-19. Sequencing used immunoSEQ multiplex PCR; TCRdb keeps in-frame clones, though not all of them. Here the sample spans 200,000 to 300,000 clones, about 79% being singletons. Specimen: peripheral blood. The origin of the receptors is a middle-aged man who had recovered from COVID-19. Both conserved end residues are part of each CDR3.

v_gene	len	CDR3aa
TRBV5-4	16	CASSLVVSPGDNEQFF
TRBV2	13	CASNQADDSPLHF
TRBV5-1	15	CASSLGGRGGEKLFF
TRBV2	12	CASSGQDEKLFF
TRBV2	13	CARGGAATDTQYF
TRBV7-9	15	CASSLDAGETDTQYF
TRBV6-6	13	CASSDRGPDTQYF
TRBV7-2	14	CASSFSSSGYEQYF
TRBV2	12	CASRSQVDGYTF
TRBV24-1	14	CATLFLPGHLNYTF
TRBV5-4	16	CASSQGGGRAEYEQYF
TRBV25-1	16	CASSAAGQGIGETQYF
TRBV7-2	12	CASSPRDRAKYF
TRBV18	16	CASSSGTGGLPYGYTF
TRBV9	13	CASSMGLTGELFF
TRBV19	14	CASSIDLPWTGMNF
TRBV6-2/TRBV6-3	17	CASSFWTGPRDTGELFF
TRBV27	14	CASSTSGTPYGYTF
TRBV2	15	CASSEGQGGNYEQYF
TRBV7-6	14	CASSIRGPSYEQYF
TRBV3-1/TRBV3-2	14	CASSRGQGNQPQHF
TRBV19	15	CAVDRDYHGPETQYF
TRBV6-6	16	CATFLGLAGTYNEQFF
TRBV30	15	CAWSGGGSVNEKLFF
TRBV7-2	14	CASSFTSGTYEQYF
TRBV5-4	13	CASSPHPTDTQYF
TRBV27	22	CASSLLGLAGRLSRSGANVLTF
TRBV18	16	CASSPGTSGSGSEQFF
TRBV20-1	11	CSAPSPLAQYF
TRBV3-1/TRBV3-2	11	CASSQGSGYTF
TRBV3-1/TRBV3-2	13	CASSQDGAGVKYF
TRBV4-3	16	CASSQTLAGGPDTQYF
TRBV3-1/TRBV3-2	12	CASSPGLAGTYF
TRBV5-1	14	CASSPTSAGNTIYF
TRBV6-5	13	CASSYSMRETQYF
TRBV13	16	CASSLRLAGVGETQYF
TRBV5-6	13	CASSIDRANEQYF
TRBV7-2	15	CVSSRTTGLNTEAFF
TRBV18	15	CASSLRDSENTEAFF
TRBV10-1	15	CASSDRTSGSGEQYF
TRBV5-6	16	CASSLASGLAGVPQYF
TRBV7-9	12	CASSRTGDGYTF
TRBV5-5	13	CASSVEGRYGYTF
TRBV24-1	17	CATSSSGSRSSYNEQFF
TRBV20-1	16	CSASGVQREVTDTQYF
TRBV7-2	17	CASSPTARGGGTDTQYF